Sequencing of this T cell receptor (beta chain) was carried out in a study of glioma-infiltrating T cells after dendritic cell vaccination. Overall study context: Autologous tumor lysate-pulsed dendritic cell vaccination was given between the early 2000s and the early 2010s.

The CDR3 spans 14 residues. Germline V gene lookup returns CDR1 SGDLS and CDR2 YYNGEE. The V gene lost 3 bases and the J gene lost 3 bases, with 12 bases spanning the gap. Only in-frame clones appear in the TCRdb table, and some are missing; sequencing was by immunoSEQ multiplex PCR. The sample yields over 90,000 clones, roughly 79% seen once. Source: blood, taken before dendritic cell vaccination. This TCR derives from a human donor with glioblastoma. The J gene is TRBJ1-1, the V gene TRBV9; possible D gene TRBD1, 5 bases. CDR3 in DNA: TGTGCCAGCAGCGAACGGGGGGGGTACACTGAAGCTTTCTTT. Translating gives CASSERGGYTEAFF.